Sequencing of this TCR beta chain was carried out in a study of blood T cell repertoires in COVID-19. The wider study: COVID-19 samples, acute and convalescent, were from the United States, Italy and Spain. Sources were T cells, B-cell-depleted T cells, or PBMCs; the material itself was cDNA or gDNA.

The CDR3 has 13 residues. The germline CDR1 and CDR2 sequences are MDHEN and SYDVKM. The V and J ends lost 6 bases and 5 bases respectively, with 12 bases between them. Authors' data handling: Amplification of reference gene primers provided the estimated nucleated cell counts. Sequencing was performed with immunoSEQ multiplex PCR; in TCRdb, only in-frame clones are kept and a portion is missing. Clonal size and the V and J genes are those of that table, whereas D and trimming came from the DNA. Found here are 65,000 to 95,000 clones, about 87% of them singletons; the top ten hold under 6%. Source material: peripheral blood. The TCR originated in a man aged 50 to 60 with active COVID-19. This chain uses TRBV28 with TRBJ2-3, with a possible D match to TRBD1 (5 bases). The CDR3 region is CASRSQGVDTQYF. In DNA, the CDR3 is TGTGCCAGCAGGTCTCAGGGCGTAGATACGCAGTATTTT.